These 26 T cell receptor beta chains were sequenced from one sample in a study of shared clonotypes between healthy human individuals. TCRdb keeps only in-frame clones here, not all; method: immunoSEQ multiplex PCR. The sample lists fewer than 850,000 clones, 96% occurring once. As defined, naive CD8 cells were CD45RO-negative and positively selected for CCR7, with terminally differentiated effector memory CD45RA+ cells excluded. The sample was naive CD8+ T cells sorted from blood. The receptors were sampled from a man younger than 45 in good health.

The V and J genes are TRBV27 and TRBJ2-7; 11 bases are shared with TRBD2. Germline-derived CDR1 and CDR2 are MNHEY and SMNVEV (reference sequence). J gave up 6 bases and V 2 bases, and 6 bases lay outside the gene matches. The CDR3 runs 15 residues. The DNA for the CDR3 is TGTGCCAGCAGTTTACAACTAGCGGGAGTACCCGAGCAGTACTTC. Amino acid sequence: CASSLQLAGVPEQYF.

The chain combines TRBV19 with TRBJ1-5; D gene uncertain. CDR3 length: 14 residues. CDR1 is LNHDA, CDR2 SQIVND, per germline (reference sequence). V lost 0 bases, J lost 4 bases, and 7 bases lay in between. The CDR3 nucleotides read TGTGCCAGTAGTATAGATGTGGGAAATCAGCCCCAGCATTTT. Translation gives CASSIDVGNQPQHF.

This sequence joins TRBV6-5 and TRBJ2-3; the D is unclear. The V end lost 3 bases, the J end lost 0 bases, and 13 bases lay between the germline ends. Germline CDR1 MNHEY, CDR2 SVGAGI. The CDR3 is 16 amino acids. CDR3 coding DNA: TGTGCCAGCAGTTATAATGCAGACTCTAGCACAGATACGCAGTATTTT. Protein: CASSYNADSSTDTQYF.

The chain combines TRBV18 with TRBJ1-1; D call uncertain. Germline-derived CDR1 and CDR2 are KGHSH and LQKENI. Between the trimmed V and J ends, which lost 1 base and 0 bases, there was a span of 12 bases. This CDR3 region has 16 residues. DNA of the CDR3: TGTGCCAGCTCACCACGGTACAAGGCTTTGAACACTGAAGCTTTCTTT. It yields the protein CASSPRYKALNTEAFF.

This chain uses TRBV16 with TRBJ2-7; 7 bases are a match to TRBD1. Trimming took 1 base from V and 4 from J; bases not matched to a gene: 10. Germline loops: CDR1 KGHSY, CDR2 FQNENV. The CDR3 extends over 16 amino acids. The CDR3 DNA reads TGTGCCAGCAGCCAATTGCAGGCAGGGGGAGCGTACGAGCAGTACTTC. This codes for CASSQLQAGGAYEQYF. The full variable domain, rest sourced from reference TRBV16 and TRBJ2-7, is GEEVAQTPKHLVRGEGQKAKLYCAPIKGHSYVFWYQQVLKNEFKFLISFQNENVFDETGMPKERFSAKCLPNSPCSLEIQATKLEDSAVYFCASSQLQAGGAYEQYFGPGTRLTVT.

DNA of the CDR3: TGTGCCAGCAGCCTTCGACTCGGGGGTTTGCGCAATCAGCCCCAGCATTTT. Translating it yields CASSLRLGGLRNQPQHF. The chain combines TRBV9 with TRBJ1-5; D is possibly TRBD1 (5 bases). The CDR3 loop spans 17 amino acids. Germline V gene lookup returns CDR1 SGDLS and CDR2 YYNGEE. Trimming removed 4 bases from V and 2 bases from J, with 19 bases in between. The full variable domain, completed using reference TRBV9 and TRBJ1-5, is DSGVTQTPKHLITATGQRVTLRCSPRSGDLSVYWYQQSLDQGLQFLIQYYNGEERAKGNILERFSAQQFPDLHSELNLSSLELGDSALYFCASSLRLGGLRNQPQHFGDGTRLSIL.

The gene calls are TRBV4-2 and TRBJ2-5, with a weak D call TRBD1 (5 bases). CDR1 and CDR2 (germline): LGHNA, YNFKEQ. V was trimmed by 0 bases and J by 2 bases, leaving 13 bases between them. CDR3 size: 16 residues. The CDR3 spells CASSQEEGVPQETQYF. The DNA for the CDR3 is TGTGCCAGCAGCCAAGAGGAAGGGGTACCTCAAGAGACCCAGTACTTC.

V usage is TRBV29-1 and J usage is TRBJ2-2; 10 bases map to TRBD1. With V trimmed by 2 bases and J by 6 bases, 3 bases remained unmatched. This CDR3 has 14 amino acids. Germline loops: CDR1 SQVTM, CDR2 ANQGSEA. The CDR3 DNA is TGCAGCGTTGAAAGCGGACAGGGGGCCGGGGAGCTGTTTTTT. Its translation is CSVESGQGAGELFF.

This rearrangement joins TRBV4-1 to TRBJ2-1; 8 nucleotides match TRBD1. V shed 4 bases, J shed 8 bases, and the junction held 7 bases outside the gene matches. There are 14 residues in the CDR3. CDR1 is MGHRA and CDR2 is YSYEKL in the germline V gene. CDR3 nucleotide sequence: TGCGCCAGCAGCCGTCAGACAGGGGTTTATGAGCAGTTCTTC. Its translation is CASSRQTGVYEQFF.

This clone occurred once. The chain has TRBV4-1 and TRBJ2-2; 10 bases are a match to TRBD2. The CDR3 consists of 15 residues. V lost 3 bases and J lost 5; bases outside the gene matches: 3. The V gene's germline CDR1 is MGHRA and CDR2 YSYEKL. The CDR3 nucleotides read TGCGCCAGCAGCCATCCTAGCGGGAGTACCGGGGAGCTGTTTTTT. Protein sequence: CASSHPSGSTGELFF.

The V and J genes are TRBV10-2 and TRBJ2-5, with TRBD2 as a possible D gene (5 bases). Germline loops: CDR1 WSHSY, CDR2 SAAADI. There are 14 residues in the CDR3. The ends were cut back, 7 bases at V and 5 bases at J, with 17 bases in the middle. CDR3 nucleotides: TGCGCCAGCAACGTGGTGGGAGATCGGGAGACCCAGTACTTC. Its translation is CASNVVGDRETQYF.

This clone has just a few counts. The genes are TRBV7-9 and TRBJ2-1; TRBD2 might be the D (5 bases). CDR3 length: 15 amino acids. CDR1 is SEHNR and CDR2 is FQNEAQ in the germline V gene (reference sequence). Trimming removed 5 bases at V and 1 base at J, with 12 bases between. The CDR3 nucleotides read TGTGCCAGCAGCCCCGGACGGGATTCCTACAATGAGCAGTTCTTC. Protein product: CASSPGRDSYNEQFF.

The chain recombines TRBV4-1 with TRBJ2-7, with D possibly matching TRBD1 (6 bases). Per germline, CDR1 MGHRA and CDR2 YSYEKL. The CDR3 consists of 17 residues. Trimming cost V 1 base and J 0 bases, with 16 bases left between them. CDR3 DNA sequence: TGCGCCAGCAGCCAAGGCGATTGGGGGCCCCACTCCTACGAGCAGTACTTC. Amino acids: CASSQGDWGPHSYEQYF.

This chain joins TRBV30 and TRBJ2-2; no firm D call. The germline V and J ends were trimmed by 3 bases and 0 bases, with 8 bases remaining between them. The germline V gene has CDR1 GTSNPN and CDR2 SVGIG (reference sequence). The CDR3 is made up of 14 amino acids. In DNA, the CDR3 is TGTGCCTGGAGCCTTACAACGAACACCGGGGAGCTGTTTTTT. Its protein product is CAWSLTTNTGELFF.

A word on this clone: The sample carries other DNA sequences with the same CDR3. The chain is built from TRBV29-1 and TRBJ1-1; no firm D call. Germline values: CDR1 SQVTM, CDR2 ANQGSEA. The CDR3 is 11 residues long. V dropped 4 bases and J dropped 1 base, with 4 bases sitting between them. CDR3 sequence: CSVGRNTEAFF. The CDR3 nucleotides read TGCAGCGTTGGGAGGAACACTGAAGCTTTCTTT.

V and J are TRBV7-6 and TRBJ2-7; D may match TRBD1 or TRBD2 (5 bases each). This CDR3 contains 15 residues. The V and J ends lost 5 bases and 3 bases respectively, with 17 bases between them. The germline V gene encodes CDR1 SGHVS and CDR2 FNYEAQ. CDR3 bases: TGTGCCAGCAGCCGACTACCGGGACGCTTCTACGAGCAGTACTTC. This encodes CASSRLPGRFYEQYF. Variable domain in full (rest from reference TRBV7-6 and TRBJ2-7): GAGVSQSPRYKVTKRGQDVALRCDPISGHVSLYWYRQALGQGPEFLTYFNYEAQQDKSGLPNDRFSAERPEGSISTLTIQRTEQRDSAMYRCASSRLPGRFYEQYFGPGTRLTVT.

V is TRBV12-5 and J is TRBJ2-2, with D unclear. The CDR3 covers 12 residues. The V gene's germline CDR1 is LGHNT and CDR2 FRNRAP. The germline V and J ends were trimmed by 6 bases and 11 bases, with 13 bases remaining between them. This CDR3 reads CASGPSLVELFF. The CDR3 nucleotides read TGTGCTAGTGGACCATCGTTGGTTGAGCTGTTTTTT.

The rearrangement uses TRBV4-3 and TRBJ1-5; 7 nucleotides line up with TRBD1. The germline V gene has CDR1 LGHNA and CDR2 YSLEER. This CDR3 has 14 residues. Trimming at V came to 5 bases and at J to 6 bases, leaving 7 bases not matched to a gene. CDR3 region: CASSLKQGTQPQHF. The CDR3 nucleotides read TGCGCCAGCAGCTTAAAACAGGGGACTCAGCCCCAGCATTTT.

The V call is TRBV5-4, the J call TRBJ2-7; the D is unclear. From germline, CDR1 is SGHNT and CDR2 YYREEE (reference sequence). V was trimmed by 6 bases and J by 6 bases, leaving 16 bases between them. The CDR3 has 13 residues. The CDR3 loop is CASTMPPSSEQYF. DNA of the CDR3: TGTGCCAGCACTATGCCCCCTAGTTCCGAGCAGTACTTC.

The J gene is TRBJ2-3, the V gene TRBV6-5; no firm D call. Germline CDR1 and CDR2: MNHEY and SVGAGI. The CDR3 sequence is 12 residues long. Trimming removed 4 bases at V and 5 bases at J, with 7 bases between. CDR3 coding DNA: TGTGCCAGCAGTTCCGCTATAGATACGCAGTATTTT. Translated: CASSSAIDTQYF.

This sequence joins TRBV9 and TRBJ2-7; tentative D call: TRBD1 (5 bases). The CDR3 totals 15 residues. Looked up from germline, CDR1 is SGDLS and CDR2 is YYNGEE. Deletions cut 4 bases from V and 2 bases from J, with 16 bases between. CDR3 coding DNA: TGTGCCAGCAGCCCGGGCGCAGGGTCGGCCTACGAGCAGTACTTC. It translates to CASSPGAGSAYEQYF.

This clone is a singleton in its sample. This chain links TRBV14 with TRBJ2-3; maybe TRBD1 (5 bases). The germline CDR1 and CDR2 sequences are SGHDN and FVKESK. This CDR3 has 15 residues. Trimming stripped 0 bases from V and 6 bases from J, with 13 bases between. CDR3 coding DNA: TGTGCCAGCAGCCAAGATAGGGGTGGTTTGGATACGCAGTATTTT. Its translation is CASSQDRGGLDTQYF.

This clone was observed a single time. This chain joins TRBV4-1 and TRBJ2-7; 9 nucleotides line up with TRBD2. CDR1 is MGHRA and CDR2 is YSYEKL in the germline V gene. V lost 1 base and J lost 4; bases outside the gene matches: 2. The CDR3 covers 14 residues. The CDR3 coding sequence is TGCGCCAGCAGCCAAGCTAGCGGGACGTACGAGCAGTACTTC. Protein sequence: CASSQASGTYEQYF.

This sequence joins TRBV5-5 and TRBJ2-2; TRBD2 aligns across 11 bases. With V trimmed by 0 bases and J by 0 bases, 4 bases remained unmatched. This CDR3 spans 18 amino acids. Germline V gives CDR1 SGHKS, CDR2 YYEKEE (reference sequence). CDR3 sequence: CASSLGLAGITNTGELFF. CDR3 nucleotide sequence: TGTGCCAGCAGCTTGGGACTAGCGGGGATTACGAACACCGGGGAGCTGTTTTTT.

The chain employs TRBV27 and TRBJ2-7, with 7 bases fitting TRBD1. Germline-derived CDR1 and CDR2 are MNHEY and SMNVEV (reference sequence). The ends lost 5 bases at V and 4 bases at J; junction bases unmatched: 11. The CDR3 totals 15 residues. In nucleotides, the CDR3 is TGTGCCAGCAGTCCGACAGGGTGGGGGATGTACGAGCAGTACTTC. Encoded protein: CASSPTGWGMYEQYF.

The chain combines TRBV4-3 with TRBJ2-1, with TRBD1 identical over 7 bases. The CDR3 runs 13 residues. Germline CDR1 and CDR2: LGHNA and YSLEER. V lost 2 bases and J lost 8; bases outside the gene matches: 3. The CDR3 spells CASSQTGDDEQFF. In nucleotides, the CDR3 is TGCGCCAGCAGCCAAACAGGGGATGATGAGCAGTTCTTC.